These T cell receptor beta chains were read from a single sample in a study of PD-1 blockade in classical Hodgkin lymphoma. The table came from immunoSEQ multiplex PCR; TCRdb's copy has only in-frame clones and leaves some out. The sample yields about 15,000 clones, about 86% seen once. The source material was peripheral blood mononuclear cells (PBMCs), sampled at baseline. Receptors were obtained from a human donor with classical Hodgkin lymphoma. The CDR3 runs from the conserved cysteine through the conserved F or W. D genes are given only for firm matches.

d_call j_call v_call cdr3_aa cdr3_nt
TRBD2 TRBJ2-1 TRBV7-9 CASSFGLAGTYNEQFF TGTGCCAGCAGCTTCGGACTAGCGGGGACCTACAATGAGCAGTTCTTC
TRBD2 TRBJ2-3 TRBV13 CASSLSSSGTDTQYF TGTGCCAGCAGCTTGTCGTCTAGCGGGACAGATACGCAGTATTTT
NA TRBJ1-2 TRBV7-9 CASSLWGDNYGYTF TGTGCCAGCAGCTTATGGGGGGATAACTATGGCTACACCTTC
TRBD1 TRBJ2-1 TRBV19 CASSGQGGSYNEQFF TGTGCCAGTAGTGGACAGGGGGGCTCCTACAATGAGCAGTTCTTC
TRBD2 TRBJ2-7 TRBV7-2 CASSYSDPSGGISYEQYF TGTGCCAGCAGCTACAGTGATCCTAGCGGGGGAATCTCCTACGAGCAGTACTTC
TRBD1 TRBJ2-6 TRBV10-1 CASSGGTGLGANVLTF TGCGCCAGCAGTGGAGGGACAGGGCTCGGGGCCAACGTCCTGACTTTC
TRBD2 TRBJ2-1 TRBV4-2 CASSHDPASGRAGEQFF TGTGCCAGCAGCCACGACCCGGCGAGCGGGAGGGCCGGTGAGCAGTTCTTC
NA TRBJ1-2 TRBV2 CASSATGPLTKSGYTF TGTGCCAGCAGCGCAACAGGGCCGCTCACAAAGAGTGGCTACACCTTC
TRBD1 TRBJ2-2 TRBV4-1 CASSPDRVQTSVTGELFF TGCGCCAGCAGCCCAGACAGGGTCCAAACGTCGGTGACCGGGGAGCTGTTTTTT
TRBD2 TRBJ2-3 TRBV28 CASSHRTSGIGTDTQYF TGTGCCAGCAGTCATAGGACTAGCGGGATAGGTACAGATACGCAGTATTTT
TRBD2 TRBJ2-7 TRBV27 CASSFGLAGYEQYF TGTGCCAGCAGTTTTGGACTAGCGGGGTACGAGCAGTACTTC
NA TRBJ2-1 TRBV5-5 CASSLNYLSSYNEQFF TGTGCCAGCAGCTTAAATTATCTGAGCTCCTACAATGAGCAGTTCTTC
NA TRBJ1-2 TRBV28 CASGIFSNYGYTF TGTGCCAGTGGGATTTTCTCTAACTATGGCTACACCTTC